Listed here are 18 T cell receptor beta chains from one sample, sequenced in a study of Ad26.COV2.S vaccination and SARS-CoV-2 variants. This table comes from immunoSEQ multiplex PCR, and its TCRdb copy is limited to in-frame clones, with some not included. This table holds roughly 420,000 clones, 89% found once. Treatment defined: 19 received Ad26.COV2.S at low or high dose, single or two shots; roughly five received placebo; per-sample allocation not given. Samples were taken on day 63 after the first vaccine or placebo injection. This sample comprised peripheral blood, obtained in a trial of Ad26.COV2.S vaccine versus placebo. These receptors were collected from a person aged 18 to 65 who received the Ad26.COV2.S COVID-19 vaccine or a placebo.

The chain joins TRBV7-2 to TRBJ1-3; D is perhaps TRBD1 (5 bases). Germline V lookup: CDR1 SGHTA, CDR2 FQGNSA. V lost 1 base and J lost 6, with 16 bases in between. CDR3 length: 16 residues. CDR3 nucleotide sequence: TGTGCCAGCAGCTTAGACGGGACTCCCTGGAAAAACACCATATATTTT. Residues: CASSLDGTPWKNTIYF.

The CDR3 spells CASSLLSRSYNEQFF. The CDR3 DNA reads TGTGCCAGCAGTCTTTTATCCCGGAGCTACAATGAGCAGTTCTTC. The chain carries TRBV6-5 and TRBJ2-1; D is undetermined. Germline CDR1 MNHEY, CDR2 SVGAGI. The V end lost 5 bases, the J end lost 3 bases, and 14 bases lay between the germline ends. CDR3 size: 15 residues.

The rearrangement links TRBV7-2 to TRBJ2-5; the D gene is possibly TRBD2 (5 bases). CDR1 and CDR2 from the germline V gene are SGHTA and FQGNSA. This CDR3 is built from 14 residues. Trimming cost V 1 base and J 4 bases, with 10 bases left between them. CDR3 nucleotide sequence: TGTGCCAGCAGCTTAGGGACTTACGCAGAGACCCAGTACTTC. It specifies CASSLGTYAETQYF.

V gene TRBV7-2 combines with J gene TRBJ2-3, with TRBD2 identical over 9 bases. CDR1 and CDR2 from the germline V gene are SGHTA and FQGNSA. The CDR3 loop spans 12 amino acids. Losses at the gene ends were 5 bases for V and 10 bases for J; bases not matched to a gene: 4. The CDR3 loop is CASSGSGRAQYF. CDR3 nucleotide sequence: TGTGCCAGCAGCGGTAGCGGGAGAGCGCAGTATTTT.

This clone has a single count. This rearrangement joins TRBV28 to TRBJ2-6; D is uncertain. V lost 5 bases to trimming and J lost 3 bases, with 11 bases between them. In germline, CDR1 is MDHEN, CDR2 SYDVKM. CDR3 length equals 15 residues. The CDR3 DNA reads TGTGCCAGCAGTATAGTCCCCCGTGGGGCCAACGTCCTGACTTTC. It specifies CASSIVPRGANVLTF.

The chain couples TRBV5-1 to TRBJ2-2, with 8 bases fitting TRBD1. Germline CDR1 is SGHRS and CDR2 is YFSETQ. CDR3 length: 14 amino acids. J lost 6 bases, V lost 4 bases, and 5 bases had no gene match. DNA for the CDR3: TGCGCCAGCAGCCCTGGACAGGGCGCCGGGGAGCTGTTTTTT. Translated: CASSPGQGAGELFF.

V gene TRBV18 combines with J gene TRBJ2-7; TRBD2 matches 7 bases. Germline CDR1 reads KGHSH; CDR2 reads LQKENI. J gave up 4 bases and V 3 bases, and 6 bases lay outside the gene matches. The CDR3 sequence is 14 residues long. In DNA, the CDR3 is TGTGCCAGCTCACCCCAGACTAGCCGTTACGAGCAGTACTTC. Residues: CASSPQTSRYEQYF.

Of note for this clone: Other DNA sequences of this sample code for an identical CDR3. The chain combines TRBV15 with TRBJ1-6; 7 nucleotides align to TRBD1. Germline V gene sequence: CDR1 LNHNV, CDR2 YYDKDF (reference sequence). V was pared by 0 bases and J by 7 bases, with 3 bases of the junction left unmatched. The CDR3 sequence is 15 residues long. CDR3 DNA sequence: TGTGCCACCAGCAGAGACGGCAGGGGGAATTCACCCCTCCACTTT. The encoded protein is CATSRDGRGNSPLHF.

This chain joins TRBV5-1 and TRBJ1-1, with D possibly matching TRBD1 (6 bases). The CDR3 has 15 amino acids. CDR1 is SGHRS, CDR2 YFSETQ, per germline. The V end was cut by 4 bases, the J end by 3 bases, with 16 bases between. The CDR3 sequence is CASSPEGGGYTEAFF. CDR3 in DNA: TGCGCCAGCAGCCCGGAGGGGGGGGGCTACACTGAAGCTTTCTTT.

The CDR3 spells CASSEWGSNEQFF. In DNA form, the CDR3 reads TGTGCCAGCAGTGAATGGGGTAGCAATGAGCAGTTCTTC. The rearrangement links TRBV25-1 to TRBJ2-1, with D unclear. The CDR3 contains 13 residues. Between the trimmed V and J ends, which lost 1 base and 6 bases, there was a span of 7 bases. CDR1 and CDR2 (germline): MGHDK, SYGVNS.

On this clone: The same CDR3 can be traced to other DNA sequences in this sample. This sequence joins TRBV6-4 and TRBJ1-2, with TRBD1 as a possible D gene (5 bases). V gave up 2 bases and J gave up 5 bases, with 6 bases separating them. CDR3 length: 12 residues. CDR1 and CDR2 (germline): MRHNA, SNTAGT. The CDR3: CASSDRGYGYTF. CDR3 bases: TGTGCCAGCAGTGACAGGGGTTATGGCTACACCTTC.

The chain couples TRBV6-2 or TRBV6-3 to TRBJ2-1; 8 bases line up with TRBD1. Trimming cost V 2 bases and J 3 bases; bases outside gene matches: 3. This CDR3 is built from 15 residues. Germline assignment: CDR1 MNHEY and CDR2 SVGEGT. CDR3 coding DNA: TGTGCCAGCAGTTACCTCGGACAGGGCTACAATGAGCAGTTCTTC. It encodes CASSYLGQGYNEQFF.

This clone came up once. The rearrangement links TRBV7-6 to TRBJ2-3; maybe TRBD1 (6 bases). Germline loops: CDR1 SGHVS, CDR2 FNYEAQ. The CDR3 spans 17 residues. Trimming stripped 2 bases from V and 6 bases from J, with 21 bases between. CDR3 coding DNA: TGTGCCAGCAGCTTAATAGTAGGGACATTATCTTCCGATACGCAGTATTTT. This codes for CASSLIVGTLSSDTQYF.

On this clone: At the DNA level, this CDR3 is encoded by other sequences in the same sample as well. The CDR3 region is CASSLGVNSPLHF. The CDR3 DNA sequence: TGCGCCAGCAGCTTGGGGGTTAATTCACCCCTCCACTTT. The rearrangement uses TRBV5-1 and TRBJ1-6; D not resolved. V was cut by 0 bases and J by 6 bases, with 4 bases left in between. The CDR3 length is 13 residues. The germline CDR1 and CDR2 sequences are SGHRS and YFSETQ.

This chain uses TRBV27 with TRBJ1-1; a weak D match, TRBD1 (5 bases). The ends were cut back, 3 bases at V and 8 bases at J, with 13 bases in the middle. CDR3 length: 13 residues. Germline V gene sequence: CDR1 MNHEY, CDR2 SMNVEV (reference sequence). Here the CDR3 DNA reads TGTGCCAGCAGTTTTTCCGGCGACAGAGAAGCTTTCTTT. Protein: CASSFSGDREAFF.

This clone was found a few times. The chain links TRBV3-1 (or the pseudogene TRBV3-2) to TRBJ1-2; D is unclear. From germline, CDR1 is LGHDT and CDR2 YNNKEL (reference sequence). The CDR3 consists of 13 residues. Trimming took 1 base from V and 7 from J, leaving 10 bases between them. The CDR3 sequence is CASSQGIAGGYTF. For the CDR3, the DNA is TGTGCCAGCAGCCAAGGGATTGCGGGTGGCTACACCTTC.

The genes are TRBV10-3 and TRBJ2-3; the match to TRBD2 covers 10 bases. V shed 10 bases and J 3 bases; nucleotides not matched to a gene: 10. The germline V gene has CDR1 ENHRY and CDR2 SYGVKD. There are 15 residues in the CDR3. The CDR3 DNA reads as TGTGCCAGTCACCCTATAGCGGGAGGAACAGATACGCAGTATTTT. This codes for CASHPIAGGTDTQYF.

This sequence joins TRBV9 and TRBJ1-3, with D possibly TRBD1 on 6 matching bases. The CDR3 runs to 19 residues. Germline V gives CDR1 SGDLS, CDR2 YYNGEE. Trimming removed 3 bases from V and 0 bases from J, with 22 bases in between. In DNA, the CDR3 is TGTGCCAGCAGCGCTAATTACGGACAGTTCCGGACCTCTGGAAACACCATATATTTT. This gives the protein CASSANYGQFRTSGNTIYF.